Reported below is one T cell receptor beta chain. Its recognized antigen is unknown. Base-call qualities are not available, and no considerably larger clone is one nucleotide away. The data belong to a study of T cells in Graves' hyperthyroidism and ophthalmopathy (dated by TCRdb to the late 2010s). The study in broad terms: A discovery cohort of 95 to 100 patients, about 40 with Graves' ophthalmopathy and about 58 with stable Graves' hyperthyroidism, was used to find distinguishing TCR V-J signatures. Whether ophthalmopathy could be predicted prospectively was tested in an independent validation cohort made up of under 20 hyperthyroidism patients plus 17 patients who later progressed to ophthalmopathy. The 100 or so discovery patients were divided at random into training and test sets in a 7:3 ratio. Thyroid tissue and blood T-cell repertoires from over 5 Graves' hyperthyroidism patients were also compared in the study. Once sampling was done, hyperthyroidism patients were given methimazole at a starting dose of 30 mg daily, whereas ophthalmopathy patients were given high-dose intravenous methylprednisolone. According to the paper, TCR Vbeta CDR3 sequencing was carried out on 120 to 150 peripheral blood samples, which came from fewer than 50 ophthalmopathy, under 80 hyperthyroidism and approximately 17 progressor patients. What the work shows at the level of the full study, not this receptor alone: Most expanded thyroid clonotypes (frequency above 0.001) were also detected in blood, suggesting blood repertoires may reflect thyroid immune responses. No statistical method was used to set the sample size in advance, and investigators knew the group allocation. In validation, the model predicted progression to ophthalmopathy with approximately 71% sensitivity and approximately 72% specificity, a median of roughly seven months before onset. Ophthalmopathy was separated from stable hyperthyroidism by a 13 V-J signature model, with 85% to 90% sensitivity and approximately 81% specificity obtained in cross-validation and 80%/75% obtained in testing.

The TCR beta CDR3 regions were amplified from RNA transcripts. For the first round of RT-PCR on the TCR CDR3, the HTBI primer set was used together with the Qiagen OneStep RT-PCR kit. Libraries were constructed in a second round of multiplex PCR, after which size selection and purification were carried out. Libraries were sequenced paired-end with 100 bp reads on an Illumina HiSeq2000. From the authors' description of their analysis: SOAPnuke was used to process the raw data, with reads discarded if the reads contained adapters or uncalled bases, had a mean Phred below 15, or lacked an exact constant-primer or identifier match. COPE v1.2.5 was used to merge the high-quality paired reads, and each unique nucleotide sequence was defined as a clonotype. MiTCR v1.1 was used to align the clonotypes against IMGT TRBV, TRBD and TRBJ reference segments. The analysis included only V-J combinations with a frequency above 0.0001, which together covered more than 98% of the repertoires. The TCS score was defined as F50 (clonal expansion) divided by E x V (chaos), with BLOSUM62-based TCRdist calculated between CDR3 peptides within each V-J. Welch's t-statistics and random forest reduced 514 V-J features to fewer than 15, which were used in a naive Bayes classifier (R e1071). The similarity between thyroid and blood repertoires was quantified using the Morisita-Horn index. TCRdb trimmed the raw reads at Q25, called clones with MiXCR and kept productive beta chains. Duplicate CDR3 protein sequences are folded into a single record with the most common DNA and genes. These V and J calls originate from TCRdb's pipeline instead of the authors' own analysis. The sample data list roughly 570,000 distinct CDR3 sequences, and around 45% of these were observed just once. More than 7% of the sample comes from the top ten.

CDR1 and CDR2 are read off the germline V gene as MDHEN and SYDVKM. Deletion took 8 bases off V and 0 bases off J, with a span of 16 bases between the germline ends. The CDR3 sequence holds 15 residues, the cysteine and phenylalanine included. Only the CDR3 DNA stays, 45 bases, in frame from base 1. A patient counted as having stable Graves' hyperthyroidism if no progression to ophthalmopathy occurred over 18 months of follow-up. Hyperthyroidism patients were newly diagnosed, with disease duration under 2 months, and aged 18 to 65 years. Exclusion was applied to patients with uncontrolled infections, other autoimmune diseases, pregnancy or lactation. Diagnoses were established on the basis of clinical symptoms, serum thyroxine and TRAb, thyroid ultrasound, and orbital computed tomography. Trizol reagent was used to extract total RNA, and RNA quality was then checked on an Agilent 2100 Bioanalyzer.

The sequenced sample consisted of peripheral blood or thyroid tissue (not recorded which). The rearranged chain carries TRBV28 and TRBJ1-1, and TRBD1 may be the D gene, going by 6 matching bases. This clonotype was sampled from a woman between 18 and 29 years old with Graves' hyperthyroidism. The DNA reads TGTGCCAGCTCTTGGTCTACAGGGCTGAACACTGAAGCTTTCTTT. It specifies CASSWSTGLNTEAFF.